These 29 T cell receptor beta chains originate from one sample sequenced in a study of CD8+CD57+ T cells in acquired aplastic anemia. Sequenced patients had shown CD8+CD57+ cell expansion by flow cytometry. Profiles of TCR beta VDJ and CDR3 were generated from a genomic DNA template. MiXCR, run by TCRdb on the reads, gives a single entry per CDR3 protein. The repertoire holds around 290,000 distinct CDR3 sequences, with approximately 57% as singletons. Input material: sorted CD4+, CD8+, or CD8+CD57+ T cells (not recorded which) from PBMCs. All receptors derive from a human donor with aplastic anemia.

The chain combines TRBV7-2 with TRBJ1-2; D unresolved. V shed 1 base and J shed 0 bases, with 9 bases lying between them. This CDR3 comprises 15 residues. Germline V lookup: CDR1 SGHTA, CDR2 FQGNSA. Here the CDR3 reads CASSLVGSSNYGYTF. CDR3 DNA: TGTGCCAGCAGCTTAGTTGGCAGCTCTAACTATGGCTACACCTTC.

This rearrangement joins TRBV19 to TRBJ1-2; D is unresolved. This CDR3 contains 10 residues. Germline CDR1 and CDR2: LNHDA and SQIVND (reference sequence). V dropped 9 bases and J dropped 7 bases, with 9 bases sitting between them. The DNA for the CDR3 is TGTGCCAGCTCAAAGGGTGGCTACACCTTC. Translated: CASSKGGYTF. Based on the CDR3 plus reference TRBV19 and TRBJ1-2, the full variable domain is DGGITQSPKYLFRKEGQNVTLSCEQNLNHDAMYWYRQDPGQGLRLIYYSQIVNDFQKGDIAEGYSVSREKKESFPLTVTSAQKNPTAFYLCASSKGGYTFGSGTRLTVV.

The sample holds one count of this clonotype. This chain uses TRBV10-2 with TRBJ2-3; 12 bases are shared with TRBD2. Trimming cost V 0 bases and J 4 bases; bases outside gene matches: 5. The CDR3 spans 17 residues. CDR1 and CDR2 from the germline V gene are WSHSY and SAAADI. The CDR3 DNA reads as TGCGCCAGCAGTGAGTCCCGACTAGCGGGGGCCTCAGATACGCAGTATTTT. This encodes CASSESRLAGASDTQYF.

This clonotype was detected many times. This chain links TRBV3-1 with TRBJ2-2, with no clear D. V was cut by 7 bases and J by 0 bases, with 3 bases left in between. CDR3 length equals 12 residues. Germline values: CDR1 LGHDT, CDR2 YNNKEL (reference sequence). CDR3 sequence (DNA): TGTGCCAGCACGTCGAACACCGGGGAGCTGTTTTTT. Translation gives CASTSNTGELFF.

This clonotype came up a few times. This sequence joins TRBV7-9 and TRBJ2-5; D not certain. This CDR3 contains 13 residues. In germline, CDR1 is SEHNR, CDR2 FQNEAQ (reference sequence). V lost 4 bases and J lost 3, with 9 bases in between. The CDR3 region is CASSSSPEETQYF. The CDR3 DNA follows: TGTGCCAGCAGCTCTTCCCCTGAAGAGACCCAGTACTTC.

In this sample, this clonotype turned up many times. The V call is TRBV3-1, the J call TRBJ1-3; no definite D call. The CDR3 totals 15 residues. The ends were cut back, 3 bases at V and 0 bases at J, with 9 bases in the middle. Germline V gene lookup returns CDR1 LGHDT and CDR2 YNNKEL (reference sequence). CDR3 in DNA: TGTGCCAGCAGCCAGGCTAAAAACTCTGGAAACACCATATATTTT. It translates to CASSQAKNSGNTIYF. Drawing the rest from reference TRBV3-1 and TRBJ1-3, the complete variable domain is DTAVSQTPKYLVTQMGNDKSIKCEQNLGHDTMYWYKQDSKKFLKIMFSYNNKELIINETVPNRFSPKSPDKAHLNLHINSLELGDSAVYFCASSQAKNSGNTIYFGEGSWLTVV.

The chain is built from TRBV24-1 and TRBJ1-5, with 11 bases lining up with TRBD1. Germline V CDR1 and CDR2: KGHDR, SFDVKD. The ends lost 8 bases at V and 7 bases at J; junction bases unmatched: 9. This CDR3 comprises 15 residues. The CDR3 region is CATTWTGGFKQPQHF. The CDR3 DNA sequence: TGTGCCACCACCTGGACAGGGGGCTTCAAGCAGCCCCAGCATTTT.

There are a few counts of this clonotype. The V gene is TRBV3-1, the J gene TRBJ2-1; the match to TRBD2 covers 9 bases. Germline values: CDR1 LGHDT, CDR2 YNNKEL (reference sequence). The CDR3 is 18 residues long. Losses at the gene ends were 2 bases for V and 8 bases for J; bases not matched to a gene: 16. The CDR3 DNA is TGTGCCAGCAGCCAAACCCTTAGAACAGCGGGAGGTGGCGATGAGCAGTTCTTC. Its protein is CASSQTLRTAGGGDEQFF.

This clonotype was counted at least ten times. The J gene is TRBJ1-5, the V gene TRBV12-3 or TRBV12-4; D uncertain. The V end was cut by 3 bases, the J end by 8 bases, with 11 bases between. This CDR3 contains 13 residues. CDR3 in DNA: TGTGCCAGCAGTTTGACCGACCAGGAGCCCCAGCATTTT. Its protein is CASSLTDQEPQHF.

The V and J genes are TRBV19 and TRBJ1-5, with no clear D. This CDR3 contains 13 residues. V shed 1 base and J shed 9 bases, with 10 bases lying between them. Looked up from germline, CDR1 is LNHDA and CDR2 is SQIVND (reference sequence). This CDR3 is CASSIVISRPQHF. Written as DNA, the CDR3 is TGTGCCAGTAGTATAGTAATATCACGGCCCCAGCATTTT.

V gene TRBV20-1 combines with J gene TRBJ2-3; 8 bases align to TRBD2. Germline CDR1 reads DFQATT; CDR2 reads SNEGSKA (reference sequence). Trimming at V came to 7 bases and at J to 0 bases, leaving 6 bases not matched to a gene. The CDR3 consists of 14 residues. The CDR3: CSGKTSESTDTQYF. In DNA form, the CDR3 reads TGCAGTGGCAAGACTAGCGAGAGCACAGATACGCAGTATTTT.

Remarks on this clonotype: The junction departs from the called germline gene at one end, perhaps through a read error. The rearrangement joins TRBV7-2 to TRBJ2-7; D ambiguous. CDR1 and CDR2 (germline): SGHTA, FQGNSA. The CDR3 totals 15 residues. This CDR3 is CASSLAPSVEYGQYF. The CDR3, as DNA: TGTGCCAGCAGCTTAGCTCCGTCGGTGGAGTACGGGCAGTACTTC. Drawing the rest from reference TRBV7-2 and TRBJ2-7, the complete variable domain is GAGVSQSPSNKVTEKGKDVELRCDPISGHTALYWYRQSLGQGLEFLIYFQGNSAPDKSGLPSDRFSAERTGGSVSTLTIQRTQQEDSAVYLCASSLAPSVEYGQYFGPGTRLTVT.

The count of this clonotype is one. The rearrangement uses TRBV7-2 and TRBJ2-7, with 7 bases aligning to TRBD2. The CDR3 contains 18 residues. Losses at the gene ends were 5 bases for V and 0 bases for J; bases not matched to a gene: 16. CDR1 SGHTA and CDR2 FQGNSA come from the germline V gene. The CDR3 region has the DNA TGTGCCAGCAGCCCTAAGAGGGACTACACCTTTAGCTCCTACGAGCAGTACTTC. It codes for CASSPKRDYTFSSYEQYF.

This clonotype has ten or more counts. The rearrangement links TRBV2 to TRBJ1-5, with TRBD1 as a possible D gene (6 bases). Trimming cost V 5 bases and J 3 bases, with 11 bases left between them. CDR1 SNHLY and CDR2 FYNNEI come from the germline V gene. The CDR3 is 14 amino acids. CDR3 DNA sequence: TGTGCCAGCAGTATCGACAGGTTCAATCAGCCCCAGCATTTT. Protein: CASSIDRFNQPQHF.

In this sample, this clonotype turned up many times. In DNA, the CDR3 is TGTGCCACCAGCAGAGATAAAGGGTATGGTTCACCCCTCCACTTT. This sequence encodes CATSRDKGYGSPLHF. V and J are TRBV15 and TRBJ1-6; the D is unclear. Germline V lookup: CDR1 LNHNV, CDR2 YYDKDF (reference sequence). The CDR3 extends over 15 amino acids. V gave up 0 bases and J gave up 9 bases, with 12 bases separating them.

The sample holds many counts of this clonotype. The chain recombines TRBV6-1 with TRBJ1-5; 7 bases match TRBD1. V dropped 6 bases and J dropped 1; count of bases not matched to a gene: 9. Germline-derived CDR1 and CDR2 are MNHNS and SASEGT. The CDR3 spans 16 residues. CDR3 sequence: CASRERQGLSNQPQHF. The CDR3 coding sequence is TGTGCCAGCAGAGAACGACAGGGACTAAGCAATCAGCCCCAGCATTTT.

The chain links TRBV5-8 to TRBJ2-5; 13 bases are shared with TRBD2. J lost 3 bases, V lost 0 bases, and 5 bases had no gene match. Germline V gene data show CDR1 as SGHTS and CDR2 as YDEGEE. The length of the CDR3 is 17 residues. CDR3 sequence reads: CASSLGATSGGKETQYF. The CDR3 coding sequence is TGTGCCAGCAGCTTGGGTGCGACTAGCGGGGGGAAAGAGACCCAGTACTTC.

In its sample, this clonotype was seen a few times. This chain joins TRBV15 and TRBJ1-6, with TRBD1 identical over 8 bases. Germline loops: CDR1 LNHNV, CDR2 YYDKDF (reference sequence). This CDR3 contains 16 residues. V lost 1 base and J lost 6; bases outside the gene matches: 5. The CDR3 DNA is TGTGCCACCAGCAGAGCTATTACAGGGGGTAATTCACCCCTCCACTTT. This encodes CATSRAITGGNSPLHF.

This clonotype was picked up many times. V and J are TRBV6-5 and TRBJ1-6; D not resolved. Deletions cut 7 bases from V and 9 bases from J, with 22 bases between. The CDR3 has 16 residues. Germline assignment: CDR1 MNHEY and CDR2 SVGAGI. CDR3 DNA sequence: TGTGCCAGCACAAAGACCCGACTACAAAGGTTTTCACCCCTCCACTTT. As protein: CASTKTRLQRFSPLHF.

This clonotype has just a few counts. The genes are TRBV7-8 and TRBJ2-2; D remains unclear. Trimming cost V 3 bases and J 5 bases, with 7 bases left between them. The CDR3 length is 13 residues. Germline CDR1 SGHVS, CDR2 FQNEAQ. This CDR3 is CASSLWGTGELFF. The DNA for the CDR3 is TGTGCCAGCAGCTTGTGGGGAACCGGGGAGCTGTTTTTT. Full variable domain (outside the CDR3, taken from reference TRBV7-8 and TRBJ2-2): GAGVSQSPRYKVAKRGQDVALRCDPISGHVSLFWYQQALGQGPEFLTYFQNEAQLDKSGLPSDRFFAERPEGSVSTLKIQRTQQEDSAVYLCASSLWGTGELFFGEGSRLTVL.

The rearrangement links TRBV2 to TRBJ1-3; D uncertain. The CDR3 extends over 14 amino acids. The V end lost 6 bases, the J end lost 4 bases, and 13 bases lay between the germline ends. Germline CDR1 and CDR2: SNHLY and FYNNEI. The CDR3 loop reads CASRSTSAGNTIYF. The CDR3 DNA sequence: TGTGCCAGCAGGAGCACCTCGGCCGGAAACACCATATATTTT.

The chain couples TRBV14 to TRBJ2-7, with a possible D match to TRBD2 (6 bases). CDR3 size: 14 residues. CDR1 and CDR2 (germline): SGHDN, FVKESK. Between the trimmed V and J ends, which lost 6 bases and 4 bases, there was a span of 16 bases. The CDR3 DNA follows: TGTGCCAGCAGTCTAGGACTGGGGACTTACGAGCAGTACTTC. It translates to CASSLGLGTYEQYF.

The gene calls are TRBV24-1 and TRBJ2-7; no clear D gene. Looked up from germline, CDR1 is KGHDR and CDR2 is SFDVKD. Trimming removed 3 bases at V and 1 base at J, with 9 bases between. This CDR3 spans 14 amino acids. CDR3 in DNA: TGTGCCACCAGTGATAAGCACGGATCCTACGAGCAGTACTTC. Amino acids: CATSDKHGSYEQYF.

This clonotype turned up a few times. The rearrangement joins TRBV15 to TRBJ1-1, with D perhaps TRBD1 (5 bases). The germline V gene encodes CDR1 LNHNV and CDR2 YYDKDF (reference sequence). V gave up 5 bases and J gave up 5 bases, with 24 bases separating them. This CDR3 is 17 amino acids long. The CDR3 coding sequence is TGTGCCACCAGCCCTTCCCTGGCATCGGGGACTTCGACTGAAGCTTTCTTT. The encoded protein is CATSPSLASGTSTEAFF.

The rearrangement uses TRBV29-1 and TRBJ1-4, with a weak D call TRBD1 (5 bases). Germline lookup yields CDR1 SQVTM and CDR2 ANQGSEA. Trimming removed 7 bases at V and 2 bases at J, with 11 bases between. This CDR3 region has 13 residues. CDR3 in amino acids: CSAVRQTNEKLFF. The CDR3 nucleotides are TGCAGCGCAGTAAGACAGACTAATGAAAAACTGTTTTTT.

This clonotype was counted many times. V is TRBV19 and J is TRBJ1-6; 7 positions match TRBD1. Germline-derived CDR1 and CDR2 are LNHDA and SQIVND (reference sequence). V lost 7 bases to trimming and J lost 5 bases; unmatched junction nucleotides: 5. There are 14 residues in the CDR3. This CDR3 is CASKGGFDNSPLHF. CDR3 DNA sequence: TGTGCCAGTAAAGGGGGCTTTGATAATTCACCCCTCCACTTT.

This chain uses TRBV2 with TRBJ1-6; 8 bases are a match to TRBD1. The CDR3 has 16 residues. CDR1 is SNHLY, CDR2 FYNNEI, per germline. V shed 8 bases and J 5 bases; nucleotides not matched to a gene: 11. CDR3 coding DNA: TGTGCCAGCTCACCGTTAATGACAGGGGATAATTCACCCCTCCACTTT. Protein sequence: CASSPLMTGDNSPLHF.

The table lists this clonotype with many counts. The rearrangement links TRBV10-1 to TRBJ1-3; TRBD1 matches at 8 bases. Germline V gene sequence: CDR1 WNHNN, CDR2 SYGVQD (reference sequence). V dropped 10 bases and J dropped 0; count of bases not matched to a gene: 11. The CDR3 runs 16 residues. Here the CDR3 reads CATWLWTGNSGNTIYF. The CDR3 region has the DNA TGCGCCACCTGGTTGTGGACAGGGAACTCTGGAAACACCATATATTTT.

As for this clonotype: A junction boundary mismatches the germline segment, possibly from a read error. The V gene is TRBV14, the J gene TRBJ2-5, with a weak D call TRBD1 (6 bases). CDR3 length equals 14 residues. Germline CDR1 is SGHDN and CDR2 is FVKESK. The CDR3 nucleotides read TGTGCCAGCAGCCAAGCAGGGGTCCAAGAAACCCAGTACTTC. Translation gives CASSQAGVQETQYF.